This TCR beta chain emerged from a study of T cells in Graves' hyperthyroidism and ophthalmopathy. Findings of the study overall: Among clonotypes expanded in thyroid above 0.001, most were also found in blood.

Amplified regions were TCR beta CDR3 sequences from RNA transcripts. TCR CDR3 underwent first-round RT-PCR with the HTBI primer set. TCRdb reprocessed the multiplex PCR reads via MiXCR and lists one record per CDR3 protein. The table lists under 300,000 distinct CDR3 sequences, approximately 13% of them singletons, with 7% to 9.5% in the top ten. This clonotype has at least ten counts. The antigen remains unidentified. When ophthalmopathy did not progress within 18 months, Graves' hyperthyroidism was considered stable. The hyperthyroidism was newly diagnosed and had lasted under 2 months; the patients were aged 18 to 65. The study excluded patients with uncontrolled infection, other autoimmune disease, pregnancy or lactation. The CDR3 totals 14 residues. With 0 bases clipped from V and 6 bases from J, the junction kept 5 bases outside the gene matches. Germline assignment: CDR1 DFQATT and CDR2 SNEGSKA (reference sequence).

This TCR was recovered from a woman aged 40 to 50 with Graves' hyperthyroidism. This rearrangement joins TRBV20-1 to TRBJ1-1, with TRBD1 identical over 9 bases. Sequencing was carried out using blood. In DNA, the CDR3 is TGCAGTGCTAGAGACCGAACAGGGGGCCCTGAAGCTTTCTTT. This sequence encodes CSARDRTGGPEAFF.